The 2 T cell receptor beta chains reported below all come from one sample, sequenced in a study of molecular identifiers for immune sequencing clone quantification. TCRdb called the PCR reads again in MiXCR, with one record for every CDR3 protein. The profile shows 490,000 or so distinct CDR3 sequences, about 26% of them singletons. The sample was naive CD8+ T cells from blood, with Jurkat cell RNA spiked in. The subset: FACS-sorted CD8+CD4-CCR7+CD45RA+ naive T cells. Receptor source: a human donor in good health. Some libraries in this study had Jurkat cell RNA spiked in.

This clonotype was detected many times. This sequence joins TRBV29-1 and TRBJ1-1; perhaps TRBD1 as D (6 bases). The V gene's germline CDR1 is SQVTM and CDR2 ANQGSEA. This CDR3 has 13 residues. The V gene lost 1 base and the J gene lost 11 bases, with 17 bases spanning the gap. The CDR3, as DNA: TGCAGCGTTGAAGGAGACAGGAAGTACGAGGCTTTCTTT. It encodes CSVEGDRKYEAFF.

This clonotype has more than one count but fewer than ten. The CDR3 spells CASSMRAGGLTDTQYF. CDR3 coding DNA: TGTGCCAGTAGTATGAGGGCCGGCGGGCTGACAGATACGCAGTATTTT. This sequence joins TRBV19 and TRBJ2-3, with TRBD2 as a possible D gene (5 bases). This CDR3 comprises 16 residues. Trimming shortened V by 3 bases and J by 3 bases, and 16 bases separated the two germline ends. Germline values: CDR1 LNHDA, CDR2 SQIVND (reference sequence). Full variable domain (outside the CDR3, taken from reference TRBV19 and TRBJ2-3): DGGITQSPKYLFRKEGQNVTLSCEQNLNHDAMYWYRQDPGQGLRLIYYSQIVNDFQKGDIAEGYSVSREKKESFPLTVTSAQKNPTAFYLCASSMRAGGLTDTQYFGPGTRLTVL.